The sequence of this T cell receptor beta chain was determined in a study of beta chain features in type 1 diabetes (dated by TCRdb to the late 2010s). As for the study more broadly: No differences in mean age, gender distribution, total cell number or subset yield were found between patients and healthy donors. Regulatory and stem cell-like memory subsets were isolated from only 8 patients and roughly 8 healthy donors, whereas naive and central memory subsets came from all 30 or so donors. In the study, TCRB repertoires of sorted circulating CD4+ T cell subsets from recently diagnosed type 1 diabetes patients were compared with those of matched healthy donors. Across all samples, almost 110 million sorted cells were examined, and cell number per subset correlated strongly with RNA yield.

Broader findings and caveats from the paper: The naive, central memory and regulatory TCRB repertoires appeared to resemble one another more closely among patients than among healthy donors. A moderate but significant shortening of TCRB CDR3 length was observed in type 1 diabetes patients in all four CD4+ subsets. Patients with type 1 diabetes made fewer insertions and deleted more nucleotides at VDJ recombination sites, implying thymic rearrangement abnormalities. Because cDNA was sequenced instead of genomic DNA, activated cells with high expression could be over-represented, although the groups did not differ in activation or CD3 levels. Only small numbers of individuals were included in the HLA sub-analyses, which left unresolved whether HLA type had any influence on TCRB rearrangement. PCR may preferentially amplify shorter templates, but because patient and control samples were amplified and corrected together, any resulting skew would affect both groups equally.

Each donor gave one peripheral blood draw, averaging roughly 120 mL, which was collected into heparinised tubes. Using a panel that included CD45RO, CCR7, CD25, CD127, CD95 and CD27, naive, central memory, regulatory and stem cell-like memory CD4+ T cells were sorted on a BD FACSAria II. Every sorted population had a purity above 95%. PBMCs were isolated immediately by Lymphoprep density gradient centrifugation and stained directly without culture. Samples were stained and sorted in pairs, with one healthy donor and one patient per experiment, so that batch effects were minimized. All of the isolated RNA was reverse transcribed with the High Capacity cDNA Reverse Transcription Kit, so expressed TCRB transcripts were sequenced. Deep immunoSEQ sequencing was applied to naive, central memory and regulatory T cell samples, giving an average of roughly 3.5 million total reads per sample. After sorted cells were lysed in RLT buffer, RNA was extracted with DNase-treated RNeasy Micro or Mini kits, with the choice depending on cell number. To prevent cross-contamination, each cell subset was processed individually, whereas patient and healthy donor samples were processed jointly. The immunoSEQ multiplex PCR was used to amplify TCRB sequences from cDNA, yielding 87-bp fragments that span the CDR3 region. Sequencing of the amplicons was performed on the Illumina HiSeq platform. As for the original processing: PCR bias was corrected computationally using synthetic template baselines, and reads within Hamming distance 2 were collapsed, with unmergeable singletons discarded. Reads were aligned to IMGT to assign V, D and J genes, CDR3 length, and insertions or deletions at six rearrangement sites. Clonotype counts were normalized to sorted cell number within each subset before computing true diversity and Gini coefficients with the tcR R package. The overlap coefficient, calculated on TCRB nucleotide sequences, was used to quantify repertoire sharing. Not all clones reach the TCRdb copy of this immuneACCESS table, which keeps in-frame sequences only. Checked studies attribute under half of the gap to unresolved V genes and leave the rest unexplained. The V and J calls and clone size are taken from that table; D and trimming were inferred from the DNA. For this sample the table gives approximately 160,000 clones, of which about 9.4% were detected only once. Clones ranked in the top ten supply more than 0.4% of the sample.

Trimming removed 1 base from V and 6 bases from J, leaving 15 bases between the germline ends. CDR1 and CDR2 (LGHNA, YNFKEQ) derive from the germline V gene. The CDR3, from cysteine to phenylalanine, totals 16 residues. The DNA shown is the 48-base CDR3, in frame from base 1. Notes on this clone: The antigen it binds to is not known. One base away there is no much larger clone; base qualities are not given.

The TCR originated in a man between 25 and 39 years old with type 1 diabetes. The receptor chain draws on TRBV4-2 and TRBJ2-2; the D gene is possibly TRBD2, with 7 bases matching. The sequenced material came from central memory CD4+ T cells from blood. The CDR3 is CASSQVDRGAAGELFF. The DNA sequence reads TGTGCCAGCAGCCAAGTAGACCGGGGGGCCGCCGGGGAGCTGTTTTTT.